The rows below give T cell receptor beta chains drawn from one sample of a study of CD8 T cells in ankylosing spondylitis. TCRdb ran MiXCR on the 5' RACE reads and lists one entry per CDR3 protein. The table includes about 36,000 distinct CDR3 sequences, approximately 9.9% detected once. The material sequenced was synovial fluid, either unsorted or a sorted T cell fraction (not recorded which). These receptors were collected from a male donor with ankylosing spondylitis. Each CDR3 is given without its conserved first and last residue.

>TRBJ1-4|TRBV12-3/TRBV12-4
ASSLGQQAVGNEKLF
>TRBJ2-7|TRBV28
ASRTPGTGVVGEQY
>TRBJ2-2|TRBV15
ATSTPETTGELF
>TRBJ2-1|TRBV20-1
SAQLPGAYNEQF
>TRBJ2-3|TRBV2
ASTDTSGPTDTQY
>TRBJ1-2|TRBV12-3/TRBV12-4
ASSLARYGYT
>TRBJ1-4|TRBV4-3
ASSQDGAGGPEKLF
>TRBJ2-3|TRBV7-9
ASSLRKNTDTQY
>TRBJ2-1|TRBV27
ASSLWRGGNEQF
>TRBJ2-7|TRBV4-2
ASSQDEWGGEQY
>TRBJ2-4|TRBV10-3
ASIQGMGDIQY
>TRBJ2-3|TRBV7-2
ASSLVGGPSDTQY
>TRBJ2-1|TRBV6-1
ASSFGLAGYNEQF
>TRBJ2-5|TRBV7-2
ASSLGHQGRETQY
>TRBJ1-5|TRBV4-2
ASSQVFETQEDQPQH
>TRBJ2-7|TRBV28
ASENRASYEQY
>TRBJ2-1|TRBV12-5
ASGLSRRGAGVMHEQF
>TRBJ1-1|TRBV4-2
ASSQDRPGNTEAF
>TRBJ2-7|TRBV12-3/TRBV12-4
ASSLGATYEQY
>TRBJ1-2|TRBV5-1
ASSLLNPSDYGYT
>TRBJ2-2|TRBV12-5
ASGLLAPSGRFTGELF
>TRBJ2-1|TRBV20-1
SASGTSGNSYNEQF
>TRBJ2-2|TRBV13
ASSLEKGSYAGELF
>TRBJ2-6|TRBV20-1
SAKRGGLSGANVLT
>TRBJ2-1|TRBV24-1
ATSELWYRDKF
>TRBJ2-2|TRBV7-3
ASSLTMRGSTGELF
>TRBJ1-5|TRBV7-2
ASSFSGTGQPQH
>TRBJ2-7|TRBV6-2/TRBV6-3
ASSERTSGTNEQY
>TRBJ2-1|TRBV2
ASKPRLADYNEQF
>TRBJ2-3|TRBV6-2/TRBV6-3
ASSRLRGLADTQY
>TRBJ2-7|TRBV4-1
ASSPEELAGSYEQY
>TRBJ2-1|TRBV27
ASTKGTSGVNEQF
>TRBJ2-5|TRBV24-1
ATSVLGQGGETQY
>TRBJ2-3|TRBV27
ASSLWPSGTDTQY
>TRBJ2-1|TRBV6-5
ASSSGTGGRDNEQF
>TRBJ2-3|TRBV5-1
ASSLVDFSTDTQY
>TRBJ1-1|TRBV10-3
AISESGGNTEAF
>TRBJ2-1|TRBV12-3/TRBV12-4
ASSFLEAAFVNEQF
>TRBJ2-3|TRBV7-9
ASPLAGASDTKY
>TRBJ2-2|TRBV24-1
ATSDSETRSGELF